This T cell receptor beta chain was sequenced for a study of cytomegalovirus exposure and HLA in healthy donors. This CDR3 region has 15 residues. Germline V gene data show CDR1 as SGHRS and CDR2 as YFSETQ. Unmatched junction bases numbered 2, after V lost 4 bases and J lost 4 bases. Broader study findings: Analyzed later, association rates of TCRs varied across HLA loci, with DRB1 most and HLA-C fewest. The study dropped some indistinguishable V segments, TRBV6-2 and TRBV6-3 among them.

For this clone: Antigen unknown.

The PCR had 60 Vbeta and 13 Jbeta primers. Original methodology: The count from a later analysis was 60 million to 85 million unique TCR beta chains, 9.5 million to 13 million of them shared. The repertoire was sequenced with immunoSEQ multiplex PCR; TCRdb's copy has only in-frame clones and lacks some. V, J and clone size were drawn from that table, and D and trimming were deduced from the DNA. Seen here are about 140,000 clones, 60% to 85% observed once, and the top ten hold 1% to 1.5%. The sequence came from a male donor in good health and CMV-seropositive. The chain carries TRBV5-1 and TRBJ2-1, with TRBD2 matching over 13 bases. Sequencing input: PBMCs. CDR3 sequence: CASSRTSGGYNEQFF. The CDR3 DNA sequence: TGCGCCAGCAGCAGGACTAGCGGGGGATACAATGAGCAGTTCTTC. Filled out from reference TRBV5-1 and TRBJ2-1, the complete variable domain reads KAGVTQTPRYLIKTRGQQVTLSCSPISGHRSVSWYQQTPGQGLQFLFEYFSETQRNKGNFPGRFSGRQFSNSRSEMNVSTLELGDSALYLCASSRTSGGYNEQFFGPGTRLTVL.